The 20 T cell receptor beta chains in this list originate from one sample, sequenced in a study of beta chain features in type 1 diabetes. TCRB transcripts that were expressed got sequenced, as all of the isolated RNA had been reverse transcribed. Profiled with immunoSEQ multiplex PCR; TCRdb holds only in-frame clones, not every one. The sample holds about 340,000 clones, around 8% seen once. Sequencing was done on a sample of central memory CD4+ T cells from blood. These TCRs come from a woman aged 18 to 35 in good health.

This clone has just a few counts. This chain joins TRBV9 and TRBJ2-5; the match to TRBD1 covers 7 bases. This CDR3 has 15 amino acids. Germline lookup yields CDR1 SGDLS and CDR2 YYNGEE. V shed 0 bases and J 1 base; nucleotides not matched to a gene: 3. The CDR3: CASSVAGQSQETQYF. CDR3 coding DNA: TGTGCCAGCAGCGTAGCGGGACAGAGCCAAGAGACCCAGTACTTC.

In its sample, this clone was seen many times. This chain's CDR3 is CASKQWDYQETQYF. The CDR3 DNA follows: TGTGCCAGCAAACAGTGGGACTACCAAGAGACCCAGTACTTC. This chain joins TRBV6-1 and TRBJ2-5; possible D gene TRBD2, 6 bases. V dropped 7 bases and J dropped 0 bases, with 12 bases sitting between them. The CDR3 spans 14 residues. Germline V lookup: CDR1 MNHNS, CDR2 SASEGT.

V is TRBV10-2 and J is TRBJ2-4; 9 bases are a match to TRBD1. This CDR3 is built from 15 residues. Per germline, CDR1 WSHSY and CDR2 SAAADI. V lost 6 bases and J lost 0; bases outside the gene matches: 3. The CDR3 reads CASRQTGGAKNIQYF. Written as DNA, the CDR3 is TGCGCCAGCAGACAGACAGGGGGAGCCAAAAACATTCAGTACTTC.

Notes on this clone: The same CDR3 can be traced to other DNA sequences in this sample. The gene calls are TRBV7-9 and TRBJ2-7; D may be TRBD1 (5 bases). From germline, CDR1 is SEHNR and CDR2 FQNEAQ (reference sequence). Between the trimmed V and J ends, which lost 6 bases and 4 bases, there was a span of 10 bases. The length of the CDR3 is 12 residues. For the CDR3, the DNA is TGTGCCAGCAGTAGCCAGGGTTACGAGCAGTACTTC. Translating it yields CASSSQGYEQYF.

This clone was detected a few times. Being one base from a much bigger clone, this may be a read error. The rearrangement joins TRBV11-2 to TRBJ2-2; D ambiguous. The CDR3 contains 11 residues. Germline CDR1 reads SGHAT; CDR2 reads FQNNGV. Trimming took off 6 bases at V and 3 bases at J, with 2 bases between the two ends. Here the CDR3 DNA reads TGTGCCAGCAGGGACACCGGGGAGCTGTTTTTT. The encoded protein is CASRDTGELFF.

This clone came up a few times. The chain recombines TRBV7-2 with TRBJ2-7, with TRBD2 identical over 7 bases. V lost 4 bases to trimming and J lost 3 bases; unmatched junction nucleotides: 9. Germline V lookup: CDR1 SGHTA, CDR2 FQGNSA. The CDR3 length is 15 residues. The CDR3 here is CASSSTASGDYEQYF. The CDR3 DNA reads TGTGCCAGCAGCTCGACGGCTAGCGGTGACTACGAGCAGTACTTC.

Regarding this clone: This sample includes further DNA sequences coding for the same CDR3. The chain employs TRBV6-5 and TRBJ2-1; a weak D match, TRBD1 (5 bases). Germline assignment: CDR1 MNHEY and CDR2 SVGAGI. The CDR3 length is 14 residues. The germline V and J ends were trimmed by 5 bases and 0 bases, with 8 bases remaining between them. CDR3 amino acids: CASSRQSSYNEQFF. For the CDR3, the DNA is TGTGCCAGCAGTAGACAGAGCTCCTACAATGAGCAGTTCTTC.

The rearrangement uses TRBV6-5 and TRBJ1-5; D uncertain. Germline V gene lookup returns CDR1 MNHEY and CDR2 SVGAGI. The CDR3 totals 15 residues. V was pared by 3 bases and J by 7 bases, with 16 bases between. CDR3 DNA: TGTGCCAGCAGTTATTCGTTTGGGGTTGGGCAGCCCCAGCATTTT. Residues: CASSYSFGVGQPQHF.

This clone was picked up a small number of times. J is TRBJ1-1 and V is TRBV25-1; D is uncertain. Trimming stripped 0 bases from V and 7 bases from J, with 12 bases between. Germline CDR1 is MGHDK and CDR2 is SYGVNS. There are 14 residues in the CDR3. The CDR3, as DNA: TGTGCCAGCAGTGAATATTCCACAGCCGATGAAGCTTTCTTT. Amino acid sequence: CASSEYSTADEAFF.

This clone was counted ten times or more. This chain uses TRBV10-3 with TRBJ1-1; D is unclear. The ends were cut back, 2 bases at V and 1 base at J, with 5 bases in the middle. This CDR3 contains 13 residues. Germline V gene data show CDR1 as ENHRY and CDR2 as SYGVKD. DNA of the CDR3: TGTGCCATCAGTGAGGGCCGGAACACTGAAGCTTTCTTT. It encodes CAISEGRNTEAFF.

The V gene is TRBV19, the J gene TRBJ2-3, with unresolved D. Germline assignment: CDR1 LNHDA and CDR2 SQIVND (reference sequence). This CDR3 is built from 14 residues. V lost 3 bases and J 4 bases, leaving 11 bases between the germline ends. The CDR3 protein is CASSMQLEADTQYF. The CDR3 nucleotides are TGTGCCAGTAGTATGCAACTTGAGGCAGATACGCAGTATTTT.

This sequence joins TRBV4-3 and TRBJ1-4; D not certain. The germline gives CDR1 LGHNA, CDR2 YSLEER. The V gene lost 4 bases and the J gene lost 6 bases, with 9 bases spanning the gap. The CDR3 has 13 residues. DNA of the CDR3: TGCGCCAGCAGCCGCCAGTGGGATGAAAAACTGTTTTTT. Protein: CASSRQWDEKLFF.

This clone was counted between two and nine times. V and J are TRBV7-8 and TRBJ2-3; 11 nucleotides align to TRBD1. The length of the CDR3 is 17 residues. Germline trimming cut 1 base from V and 5 bases from J; bases unmatched to any gene: 8. The germline gives CDR1 SGHVS, CDR2 FQNEAQ. The CDR3 loop is CASSLVLGQGDQDTQYF. Written as DNA, the CDR3 is TGTGCCAGCAGCTTAGTTTTGGGACAGGGGGATCAAGATACGCAGTATTTT.

The V call is TRBV7-9, the J call TRBJ2-7; a weak D match, TRBD2 (7 bases). The germline CDR1 and CDR2 sequences are SEHNR and FQNEAQ (reference sequence). V lost 3 bases and J lost 2, with 14 bases in between. The CDR3 has 15 amino acids. The CDR3 loop is CASSFPGGQAYEQYF. For the CDR3, the DNA is TGTGCCAGCAGCTTTCCGGGGGGACAAGCCTACGAGCAGTACTTC.

The chain uses TRBV6-1 and TRBJ1-1; 9 bases match TRBD1. After removal of 7 bases from V and 5 bases from J, the junction contained 5 bases not matched to a gene. The germline CDR1 and CDR2 sequences are MNHNS and SASEGT. The CDR3 has 13 residues. The CDR3 region has the DNA TGTGCCAGCACGCAACAGGGGGCAACTGAAGCTTTCTTT. It codes for CASTQQGATEAFF.

This clone was seen more than once but under ten times. This chain links TRBV29-1 with TRBJ2-5; D is possibly TRBD1 (7 bases). The germline V gene encodes CDR1 SQVTM and CDR2 ANQGSEA. This CDR3 comprises 13 residues. Trimming took 6 bases from V and 5 from J, leaving 16 bases between them. The DNA of the CDR3 is TGCAGCGTGCGAGGACAGGCGGGGGAGACCCAGTACTTC. Amino acids: CSVRGQAGETQYF.

A few counts support this clone. Different DNA sequences within this sample yield the same CDR3. The gene calls are TRBV19 and TRBJ2-5, with a tentative D call TRBD1 (5 bases). The CDR3 has 14 amino acids. Germline-derived CDR1 and CDR2 are LNHDA and SQIVND (reference sequence). Trimming left V 2 bases short and J 5 bases short, with 12 bases between. The CDR3 region has the DNA TGTGCCAGTAGTATAAGCTCAGGGATGGAGACCCAGTACTTC. Residues: CASSISSGMETQYF.

This clone was counted a few times. The chain combines TRBV5-1 with TRBJ1-2; D perhaps matches TRBD1 (6 bases). Germline V gives CDR1 SGHRS, CDR2 YFSETQ. The CDR3 has 15 residues. Trimming pared 4 bases from V and 1 base from J, leaving 14 bases between. DNA of the CDR3: TGCGCCAGCAGCCCGGACAGCGAAAATAACTATGGCTACACCTTC. Protein product: CASSPDSENNYGYTF.

This clone came up a few times. The chain combines TRBV7-2 with TRBJ2-6; no reliable D call. With 1 base removed from V and 0 bases from J, the gap between germline ends came to 4 bases. The CDR3 runs to 15 residues. CDR1 and CDR2 from the germline V gene are SGHTA and FQGNSA. The CDR3 DNA reads as TGTGCCAGCAGCTTAGAAGTCTCTGGGGCCAACGTCCTGACTTTC. Amino acid sequence: CASSLEVSGANVLTF.

This clone was counted at least ten times. The rearrangement joins TRBV7-3 to TRBJ2-1; 9 bases map to TRBD2. Trimming took 2 bases from V and 8 from J; bases not matched to a gene: 16. From germline, CDR1 is SGHTA and CDR2 FQGTGA. The CDR3 loop spans 18 amino acids. CDR3 coding DNA: TGTGCCAGCAGCTTATTGGCTAGCGGGATTATCGGGTTGCATGAGCAGTTCTTC. Protein: CASSLLASGIIGLHEQFF.